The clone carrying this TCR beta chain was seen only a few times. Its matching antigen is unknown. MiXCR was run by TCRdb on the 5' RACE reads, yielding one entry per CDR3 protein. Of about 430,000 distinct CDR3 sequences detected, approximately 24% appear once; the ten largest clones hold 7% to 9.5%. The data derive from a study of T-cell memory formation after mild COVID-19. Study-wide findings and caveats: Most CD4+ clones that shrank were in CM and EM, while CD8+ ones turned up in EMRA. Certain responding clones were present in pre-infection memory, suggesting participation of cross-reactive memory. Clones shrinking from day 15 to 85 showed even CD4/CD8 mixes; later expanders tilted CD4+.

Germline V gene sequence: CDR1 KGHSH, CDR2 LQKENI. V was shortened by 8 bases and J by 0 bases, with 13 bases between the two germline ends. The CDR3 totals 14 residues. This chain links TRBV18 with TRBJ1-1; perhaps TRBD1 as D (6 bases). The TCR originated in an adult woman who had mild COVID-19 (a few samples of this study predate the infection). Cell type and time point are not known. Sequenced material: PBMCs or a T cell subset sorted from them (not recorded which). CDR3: CASSPDRLNTEAFF. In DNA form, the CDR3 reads TGTGCCAGCAGTCCCGACAGGCTGAACACTGAAGCTTTCTTT.